This T cell receptor beta chain originates from a study of beta chain features in type 1 diabetes. Turning to the study itself: The samples had around 98 million sorted cells examined in all. Study-wide results and limits: In every one of the four CD4+ subsets, TCRB CDR3s were moderately but significantly shorter in Type 1 diabetes patients. HLA influence on TCRB rearrangement stayed unresolved here.

The isolated RNA, all of it, was reverse transcribed, so expressed TCRB transcripts were what got sequenced. Clones were sequenced by immunoSEQ multiplex PCR, and TCRdb holds only the in-frame ones, with some missing. The sample holds 150,000 to 200,000 clones; 7% to 9.5% are singletons and the top ten take 0.7%. Comments on this clone: Its antigen remains unidentified.

In total, each donor contributed a single heparinised blood draw that averaged about 100 mL. The germline V and J ends were trimmed by 0 bases and 5 bases, with 14 bases remaining between them. CDR1 SGHRS and CDR2 YFSETQ come from the germline V gene. The CDR3 extends over 15 amino acids. This chain connects TRBV5-1 to TRBJ2-5, with D tentatively TRBD2 (6 bases). The TCR was taken from a woman aged 25 to 39 with type 1 diabetes. Input material: central memory CD4+ T cells from blood. DNA for the CDR3: TGCGCCAGCAGCTTGGATGGGGGAGGCGAGGAGACCCAGTACTTC. This gives the protein CASSLDGGGEETQYF.